This is a list of T cell receptor beta chains from one sample in a study of cytomegalovirus exposure and HLA in healthy donors. Sequencing was performed with immunoSEQ multiplex PCR; in TCRdb, only in-frame clones are kept and a portion is missing. The data show some 220,000 clones, around four fifths seen once. Sequenced input: PBMCs. These receptors originate from a woman between 40 and 50 years old in good health and CMV-seronegative. Both conserved end residues are part of each CDR3. The D gene is left open where the match is weak. Clone size is stated in some rows and not others, as once, few, many or a class when expanded.

clone_size d_call j_call v_call cdr3_nt cdr3_aa
once TRBD1 TRBJ1-2 TRBV9 TGTGCCAGCAGCACTCACCAATCCGGGACAGGTGAAGGCTACACCTTC CASSTHQSGTGEGYTF
. TRBD2 TRBJ2-7 TRBV19 TGTGCCAGTAGTATGTCCAGCGGGAGACTCTACGAGCAGTACTTC CASSMSSGRLYEQYF
. TRBD2 TRBJ2-3 TRBV9 TGTGCCAGCAGCGTAGAGGGTTGGACTAGCGGGGGTGATACGCAGTATTTT CASSVEGWTSGGDTQYF
. TRBD1 TRBJ1-4 TRBV18 TGTGCCAGCTCACCCCTAGTGCAGGGGGCCGATGAAAAACTGTTTTTT CASSPLVQGADEKLFF
. TRBD1 TRBJ2-2 TRBV6-1 TGTGCCAGCAATGACCCAGGAGGGACAGGACTCACCGGGGAGCTGTTTTTT CASNDPGGTGLTGELFF
. . TRBJ2-7 TRBV25-1 TGTGCCAGCAGTTGGACAGAGACCTACGAGCAGTACTTC CASSWTETYEQYF
. . TRBJ2-7 TRBV7-9 TGTGCCAGCAGCTTATACCGCGGGACTTCCTACGAGCAGTACTTC CASSLYRGTSYEQYF
. . TRBJ1-3 TRBV6-6 TGTGCCAGCAGACCCCCGGGACTGATCTCTGGAAACACCATATATTTT CASRPPGLISGNTIYF
. . TRBJ1-2 TRBV4-3 TGCGCCAGCAGCCAAATCTCGCAGGGGGGCTACACCTTC CASSQISQGGYTF
. TRBD2 TRBJ2-7 TRBV6-6 TGTGCCAGCAGTCTTTCTAGCGGGTCCTACGAGCAGTACTTC CASSLSSGSYEQYF
. . TRBJ1-6 TRBV5-1 TGCGCCAGCAGCTTGGAAGAACAGCACTATAATTCACCCCTCCACTTT CASSLEEQHYNSPLHF
. . TRBJ1-2 TRBV28 TGTGCCAGCAGTTTAACCCCCGGGACTTATGGCTACACCTTC CASSLTPGTYGYTF
. TRBD1 TRBJ2-5 TRBV5-1 TGCGCCAGCAGCTCCGCAGTCCGACAGGGGGCAGGGGAGACCCAGTACTTC CASSSAVRQGAGETQYF
once . TRBJ1-1 TRBV6-6 TGTGCCCCCGGCCCCCCAGGGTACTCCTACACTGAAGCTTTCTTT CAPGPPGYSYTEAFF
. TRBD2 TRBJ2-1 TRBV19 TGTGCCACTGGAGCGGGGACTCTTGACAATGAGCAGTTCTTC CATGAGTLDNEQFF
. . TRBJ2-2 TRBV19 TGTGCCAGTAGTATAGGAAAGACCTCCCGGGCCGGGGAGCTGTTTTTT CASSIGKTSRAGELFF
. . TRBJ2-5 TRBV5-7 TGTGCCAGCAGCTTGATGTACCCGGCGGGTTCAAAAGAGACCCAGTACTTC CASSLMYPAGSKETQYF
. TRBD1 TRBJ1-6 TRBV11-2 TGTGCCAGCAGGGACGAAGGACAGGGAGGACGGTCACCCCTCCACTTT CASRDEGQGGRSPLHF
. . TRBJ1-2 TRBV10-3 TGTGCCATCAGTGAGGAGACCACAGGGTTTGGCTACACCTTC CAISEETTGFGYTF
. . TRBJ2-7 TRBV10-3 TGTGCCATCAGTGATCGGGACATTTCTTTTTACGAGCAGTACTTC CAISDRDISFYEQYF
. . TRBJ2-6 TRBV4-2 TGTGCCAGCAGCCAAGCCGGCAGGGGAAGCTCTGGGGCCAACGTCCTGACTTTC CASSQAGRGSSGANVLTF
. TRBD1 TRBJ1-5 TRBV19 TGTGCCAGTAGGATCCGACAGGGACGGAATCAGCCCCAGCATTTT CASRIRQGRNQPQHF
. . TRBJ1-1 TRBV6-1 TGTGCCAGCCGAATTTCCGGGGGTACGGCTGAAGCTTTCTTT CASRISGGTAEAFF
. TRBD1 TRBJ1-4 TRBV19 TGTGCCAGTATGGGGGCTGGGACAGATCTTGAAAAACTGTTTTTT CASMGAGTDLEKLFF
. TRBD2 TRBJ2-2 TRBV7-7 TGTGCTAGCAGCTCTCTAGCGGGGGAGAACACCGGGGAGCTGTTTTTT CASSSLAGENTGELFF
. . TRBJ2-7 TRBV7-2 TGTGCCAGCAGCTTTCCGGGGAGCTCCTACGAGCAGTACTTC CASSFPGSSYEQYF
. . TRBJ2-1 TRBV6-4 TGTGCCAGCAGCGAGAGCTCCTACAATGAGCAGTTCTTC CASSESSYNEQFF
. TRBD1 TRBJ2-3 TRBV6-5 TGTGCCAGCAGTTACCGACAGGGAAAGCAGTATTTT CASSYRQGKQYF
. . TRBJ1-6 TRBV5-1 TGCGCCAGCAGCGTGGAAGGGGCCAAGGCTTCACCCCTCCACTTT CASSVEGAKASPLHF
. . TRBJ2-6 TRBV18 TGTGCCAGCTCACCACAACACCTCTCTGGGGCCAACGTCCTGACTTTC CASSPQHLSGANVLTF
. . TRBJ1-4 TRBV20-1 TGCAGTGCTGGGCTGTATGAAAAACTGTTTTTT CSAGLYEKLFF
. . TRBJ1-4 TRBV2 TGTGCCAGCAGTTCCCCGCAGGCATCTTTTAATGAAAAACTGTTTTTT CASSSPQASFNEKLFF
once TRBD1 TRBJ1-6 TRBV5-4 TGTGCCAGCAGCTTGGAGGGGGCCAATTCACCCCTCCACTTT CASSLEGANSPLHF
. . TRBJ2-5 TRBV2 TGTGCCAGCAGAGGCGGGGAGGAGACCCAGTACTTC CASRGGEETQYF
few TRBD1 TRBJ1-1 TRBV6-6 TGTGCCAGCAGTTACCCGACAGGGGTTGAAGCTTTCTTT CASSYPTGVEAFF
few TRBD1 TRBJ1-6 TRBV2 TGTGCCAGCAGACTACAACAGGGGAATTGGTCACCCCTCCACTTT CASRLQQGNWSPLHF
. . TRBJ2-7 TRBV7-8 TGTGCCAGCAGCTCTTCGCATTCGGCCTACGAGCAGTACTTC CASSSSHSAYEQYF
. . TRBJ2-1 TRBV12-5 TGTGCTAGTGGTTTGCGGACTTACAATGAGCAGTTCTTC CASGLRTYNEQFF
. TRBD1 TRBJ1-2 TRBV30 TGTGCCTGGAGCTCAGGCACAGGGGCCCGCTCCTATGGCTACCCCTTC CAWSSGTGARSYGYPF
. . TRBJ1-4 TRBV4-1 TGCGCCAGCAGCCAGAGGGAGCTGGCAACTAATGAAAAACTGTTTTTT CASSQRELATNEKLFF
. . TRBJ2-7 TRBV11-1 TGTGCCAGCAGCTTCACAGCCTCCAGCTCCTACGAGCAGTACTTC CASSFTASSSYEQYF
few TRBD1 TRBJ1-2 TRBV30 TGTGCCTGCCCGGGACAGTACTATGGCTACACCTTC CACPGQYYGYTF
. TRBD2 TRBJ2-7 TRBV27 TGTGCCAGCAGTTTTGCCATTACGGGGGGGCAGCAGTACTTC CASSFAITGGQQYF
. . TRBJ2-1 TRBV28 TGTGCCAGCAGTCTAACGGGACACTACAATGAGCAGTTCTTC CASSLTGHYNEQFF
. TRBD2 TRBJ2-2 TRBV19 TGTGCCAGTAGTATCCCTGGGGGGGGCACCGGGGAGCTGTTTTTT CASSIPGGGTGELFF
. TRBD2 TRBJ2-3 TRBV10-1 TGCGCCAGCATGGGCGAGCGGGGACCCACAGATACGCAGTATTTT CASMGERGPTDTQYF
. . TRBJ1-1 TRBV18 TGTGCCAGCTCACCTCTAGAGAACACTGAAGCTTTCTTT CASSPLENTEAFF
. . TRBJ2-3 TRBV15 TGTGCCACCAGCAGAGATCTGAACAGCGGAGATACGCAGTATTTT CATSRDLNSGDTQYF
. . TRBJ2-7 TRBV9 TGTGCCAGCAGCGTAGGAGACCTGGGGGCCGGGTACGAGCAGTACTTC CASSVGDLGAGYEQYF
. . TRBJ2-2 TRBV19 TGTGCCAGTAGTATAGGGAGGCCCTTGAACACCGGGGAGCTGTTTTTT CASSIGRPLNTGELFF
. . TRBJ1-2 TRBV27 TGTGCCAGCAGTTTAAGGGCGGCGGGCTATGGCTACACCTTC CASSLRAAGYGYTF
. . TRBJ1-2 TRBV6-6 TGTGCCAGCAGTTACTCGCCGGGTTCTGGCTACACCTTC CASSYSPGSGYTF
once TRBD2 TRBJ2-7 TRBV27 TGTGCCAGCAGTTTCCAGCGGGGGAGCTCCTACGAGCAGTACTTC CASSFQRGSSYEQYF